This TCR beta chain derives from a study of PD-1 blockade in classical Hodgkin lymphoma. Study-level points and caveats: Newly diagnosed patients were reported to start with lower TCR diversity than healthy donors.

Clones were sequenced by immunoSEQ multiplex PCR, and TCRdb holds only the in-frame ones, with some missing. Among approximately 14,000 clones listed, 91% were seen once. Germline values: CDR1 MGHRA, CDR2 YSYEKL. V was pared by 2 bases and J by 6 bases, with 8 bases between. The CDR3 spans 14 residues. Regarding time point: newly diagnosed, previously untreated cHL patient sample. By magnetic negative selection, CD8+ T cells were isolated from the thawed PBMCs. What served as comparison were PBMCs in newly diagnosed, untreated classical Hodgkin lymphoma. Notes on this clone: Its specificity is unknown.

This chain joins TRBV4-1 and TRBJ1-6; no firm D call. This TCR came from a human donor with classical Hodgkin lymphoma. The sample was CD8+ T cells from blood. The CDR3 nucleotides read TGCGCCAGCAGCCAACCGATCGCTAATTCACCCCTCCACTTT. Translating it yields CASSQPIANSPLHF.